Listed below are T cell receptor beta chains from one sample, sequenced in a study of cytomegalovirus exposure and HLA in healthy donors. Using immunoSEQ multiplex PCR, the repertoire was profiled, and TCRdb retains in-frame clones only, with some absent. The table lists some 130,000 clones, 80% of them singletons. The sequenced material came from PBMCs. The source of these receptors is a human donor in good health. The CDR3 runs from the conserved cysteine through the conserved F or W. A D gene is named only where the DNA matches it firmly. Not all rows give a size; the values are once, few, many and, for expanded clones, a class.

TRBV28	NA	TRBJ2-5	NA	TGTGCCAGCAGCCCCGCCGCGGCTCACCAAGAGACCCAGTACTTC	CASSPAAAHQETQYF
TRBV12-5	TRBD2	TRBJ2-1	NA	TGTGCTAGTGGTTTGTCGCGACTAGCGGGGGATTTTTGGTACAATGAGCAGTTCTTC	CASGLSRLAGDFWYNEQFF
TRBV6-1	TRBD1	TRBJ1-4	NA	TGTGCCAGCAGTGAGGACAGGGGATCGGGTGAAAAACTGTTTTTT	CASSEDRGSGEKLFF
TRBV21-1	NA	TRBJ2-1	NA	TGTGCCAGCAGCAAAGAAGTTAGCGGGGGGGATAATGAGCAGTTCTTC	CASSKEVSGGDNEQFF
TRBV27	NA	TRBJ2-7	NA	TGTGCCAGCAGCCTCCTCGGGACTTCTACCTACGAGCAGTACTTC	CASSLLGTSTYEQYF
TRBV7-6	NA	TRBJ2-1	once	TGTGCCAGCAGCTTAGGTTTTGGCGGGGAGCAGTTCTTC	CASSLGFGGEQFF
TRBV6-4	NA	TRBJ2-4	NA	TGTGCCAGCAGTGACTTTCACGTGGAGCTAAACCCTTTAGCCAAAAACATTCAGTACTTC	CASSDFHVELNPLAKNIQYF
TRBV5-1	TRBD1	TRBJ1-2	NA	TGCGCCAGCAGCTGGACGCCTATGGGACAGCCTAACTATGGCTACACCTTC	CASSWTPMGQPNYGYTF
TRBV18	NA	TRBJ2-1	once	TGTGCCAGCTCACCGTGGAGGGCCCTTGGGGACAATGAGCAGTTCTTC	CASSPWRALGDNEQFF
TRBV12-5	NA	TRBJ2-7	NA	TGTGCTAGTGGTTTACACGACTCCTACGAGCAGTACTTC	CASGLHDSYEQYF
TRBV9	TRBD1	TRBJ2-7	NA	TGTGCCAGCAGCGTAGAGGGACAGGGGGACGACGAGCAGTACTTC	CASSVEGQGDDEQYF
TRBV2	NA	TRBJ1-1	few	TGTGCCAGCAGTGATGCGGACAGAGCCCATGAAGCTTTCTTT	CASSDADRAHEAFF
TRBV7-9	NA	TRBJ1-1	few	TGTGCCAGCCAGGGGAACACTGAAGCTTTCTTT	CASQGNTEAFF
TRBV4-1	NA	TRBJ2-3	NA	TGCGCCAGCAGCCAAGAATTCCGGGAGAATACGCAGTATTTT	CASSQEFRENTQYF
TRBV7-2	TRBD2	TRBJ2-3	NA	TGTGCCAGCAGCTTCGGGGGGGTGATGGGCACAGATACGCAGTATTTT	CASSFGGVMGTDTQYF
TRBV11-3	TRBD2	TRBJ2-1	NA	TGTGCCAGCAGCCCCCTACCGGGGGGCTACAATGAGCAGTTCTTC	CASSPLPGGYNEQFF
TRBV28	TRBD1	TRBJ1-5	NA	TGTGCCAGCGTAGAGACAGGGGGCGATCAGCCCCAGCATTTT	CASVETGGDQPQHF
TRBV7-9	NA	TRBJ2-1	NA	TGTGCCAGCAGCTTAGCAGGAGGGGATGAGCAGTTCTTC	CASSLAGGDEQFF